This is a list of T cell receptor beta chains from one sample in a study of siplizumab effects on memory and regulatory T cells. Produced via immunoSEQ multiplex PCR; TCRdb's table is partial and in-frame only. The sample contains more than 85,000 clones, just over 90% of which appear only once. The sequenced material came from Tregs sorted from blood. The receptor set was obtained from a human donor in good health. Both conserved end residues are part of each CDR3. The D gene is left open where the match is weak. Where a row states a size, it is once, few, many or the class of an expanded clone; other rows omit it.

V	D	size	J	CDR3	DNA
TRBV27	NA	NA	TRBJ2-1	CASSFPSGGNSYNEQFF	TGTGCCAGCAGTTTTCCCTCTGGCGGGAACTCCTACAATGAGCAGTTCTTC
TRBV20-1	NA	NA	TRBJ1-4	CSARFEGKLFF	TGCAGTGCCAGGTTTGAAGGGAAACTGTTTTTT
TRBV11-3	NA	NA	TRBJ2-7	CASSLGRGNSYEQYF	TGTGCCAGCAGCTTAGGCAGGGGAAACTCCTACGAGCAGTACTTC
TRBV27	NA	NA	TRBJ2-1	CASSLGQGGNEQFF	TGTGCCAGCAGTTTGGGGCAGGGTGGCAATGAGCAGTTCTTC
TRBV9	NA	NA	TRBJ2-5	CASSVGAGGFGETQYF	TGTGCCAGCAGCGTTGGGGCAGGGGGGTTTGGTGAGACCCAGTACTTC
TRBV7-9	TRBD2	NA	TRBJ2-1	CASSSGLAGAYEQFF	TGTGCCAGCAGCTCTGGACTAGCGGGAGCCTATGAGCAGTTCTTC
TRBV19	TRBD2	NA	TRBJ2-3	CASTPSGVSTDTQYF	TGTGCCAGTACCCCGAGCGGGGTTAGCACAGATACGCAGTATTTT
TRBV5-8	TRBD1	once	TRBJ2-3	CASSLDGTGGTQYF	TGTGCCAGCAGCTTGGACGGGACAGGGGGTACGCAGTATTTT
TRBV10-3	NA	NA	TRBJ1-2	CAIKEWKAFGDRGYTF	TGTGCCATCAAGGAGTGGAAGGCGTTTGGGGATCGGGGCTACACCTTC
TRBV11-2	TRBD1	NA	TRBJ2-7	CASRQGANNEQYF	TGTGCCAGCCGACAGGGGGCTAATAACGAGCAGTACTTC
TRBV6-1	NA	NA	TRBJ1-5	CASSEQGEQPQHF	TGTGCCAGCAGTGAACAGGGAGAACAGCCCCAGCATTTT
TRBV5-6	TRBD2	once	TRBJ2-7	CASSPGTSGLYEQYF	TGTGCCAGCAGCCCCGGGACTAGCGGACTCTACGAGCAGTACTTC
TRBV7-9	NA	NA	TRBJ1-2	CASTVSTASYGYTF	TGTGCCAGCACCGTCTCGACAGCATCCTATGGCTACACCTTC
TRBV5-1	TRBD2	NA	TRBJ2-5	CASSHETSGIETQYF	TGCGCCAGCAGCCATGAGACTAGCGGGATAGAGACCCAGTACTTC
TRBV7-9	NA	few	TRBJ1-1	CASSLEGIHMNTEAFF	TGTGCCAGCAGCTTAGAAGGGATTCACATGAACACTGAAGCTTTCTTT
TRBV19	NA	NA	TRBJ2-5	CASSIDFRFVETQYF	TGTGCCAGTAGTATAGATTTTCGGTTTGTGGAGACCCAGTACTTC
TRBV19	TRBD1	NA	TRBJ2-1	CASRRQGNPEQFF	TGTGCCAGTAGACGACAGGGAAACCCTGAGCAGTTCTTC
TRBV6-1	NA	NA	TRBJ1-6	CASSGVGRILYNSPLHF	TGTGCCAGCAGTGGGGTCGGGCGAATTCTCTATAATTCACCCCTCCACTTT
TRBV5-4	NA	NA	TRBJ2-7	CASSLGARTAYEQYF	TGTGCCAGCAGCTTGGGGGCTAGGACTGCCTACGAGCAGTACTTC
TRBV10-2	TRBD2	NA	TRBJ2-7	CASSESSGSPAYEQYF	TGCGCCAGCAGTGAATCTAGCGGGAGTCCTGCCTACGAGCAGTACTTC
TRBV11-3	NA	NA	TRBJ2-1	CASSRRDNEQFF	TGTGCCAGCAGCCGCCGGGACAATGAGCAGTTCTTC
TRBV7-3	TRBD2	NA	TRBJ2-5	CASSRGGSLETQYF	TGTGCCAGCAGCCGGGGAGGGAGTCTAGAGACCCAGTACTTC
TRBV18	TRBD2	NA	TRBJ2-1	CASSPPWTSGSNINEQFF	TGTGCCAGCTCACCACCTTGGACTAGCGGGAGTAATATCAATGAGCAGTTCTTC
TRBV29-1	TRBD1	NA	TRBJ2-7	CSVKGQGYEQYF	TGCAGCGTGAAAGGACAGGGCTACGAGCAGTACTTC
TRBV5-6	NA	NA	TRBJ1-4	CASSLKRGVKLFF	TGTGCCAGCAGCTTAAAAAGGGGGGTAAAACTGTTTTTT
TRBV11-3	TRBD2	NA	TRBJ2-1	CASSLSSGMVNEQFF	TGTGCCAGCAGCTTATCTAGCGGGATGGTCAATGAGCAGTTCTTC
TRBV11-1	TRBD2	NA	TRBJ2-7	CASTGLSSYEQYF	TGTGCCAGCACGGGACTAAGCTCCTACGAGCAGTACTTC
TRBV5-1	NA	NA	TRBJ1-1	CASSLRPLNTEAFF	TGCGCCAGCAGCCTCCGACCGCTTAACACTGAAGCTTTCTTT
TRBV5-6	NA	once	TRBJ2-3	CASGVQSTDTQYF	TGTGCCTCGGGGGTTCAAAGCACAGATACGCAGTATTTT
TRBV6-1	TRBD1	NA	TRBJ2-7	CASSLTGVGEQYF	TGTGCCAGCAGCCTTACAGGGGTGGGCGAGCAGTACTTC
TRBV7-2	NA	once	TRBJ2-7	CASSLYRGEQYF	TGTGCCAGCAGCTTATACCGAGGGGAGCAGTACTTC
TRBV6-1	TRBD1	NA	TRBJ2-1	CASSDPDRVMNEQFF	TGTGCCAGCAGTGACCCGGACAGGGTAATGAATGAGCAGTTCTTC
TRBV11-2	NA	NA	TRBJ2-1	CASSSLDGASSYNEQFF	TGTGCCAGCAGCTCCTTAGATGGCGCGAGCTCCTACAATGAGCAGTTCTTC
TRBV14	TRBD2	NA	TRBJ2-5	CASSQGLAGGETQYF	TGTGCCAGCAGCCAAGGACTAGCGGGAGGCGAGACCCAGTACTTC
TRBV18	NA	NA	TRBJ1-4	CASSPRRWTATNEKLFF	TGTGCCAGCTCACCACGTAGGTGGACCGCAACTAATGAAAAACTGTTTTTT
TRBV28	NA	NA	TRBJ2-3	CASSFNFISDTQYF	TGTGCCAGCAGTTTTAACTTCATCTCCGATACGCAGTATTTT
TRBV6-6	NA	NA	TRBJ1-1	CASSYRSMNTEAFF	TGTGCCAGCAGTTACAGGAGTATGAACACTGAAGCTTTCTTT
TRBV5-4	TRBD2	once	TRBJ2-7	CASSFQVREGEQYF	TGTGCCAGCAGCTTCCAGGTACGGGAGGGCGAGCAGTACTTC
TRBV18	TRBD1	NA	TRBJ2-3	CASSPTQGAKTDTQYF	TGTGCCAGCTCACCTACGCAGGGGGCCAAAACAGATACGCAGTATTTT
TRBV27	TRBD1	NA	TRBJ1-6	CASSNRGTGLYNSPLHF	TGTGCCAGCTCCAACCGAGGGACAGGTCTCTATAATTCACCCCTCCACTTT
TRBV28	NA	NA	TRBJ1-2	CASRVRGYGYTF	TGTGCCAGCAGGGTCAGGGGATATGGCTACACCTTC
TRBV27	NA	NA	TRBJ1-2	CASSLFFLSDYGYTF	TGTGCCAGCAGTTTATTTTTTTTATCGGACTATGGCTACACCTTC